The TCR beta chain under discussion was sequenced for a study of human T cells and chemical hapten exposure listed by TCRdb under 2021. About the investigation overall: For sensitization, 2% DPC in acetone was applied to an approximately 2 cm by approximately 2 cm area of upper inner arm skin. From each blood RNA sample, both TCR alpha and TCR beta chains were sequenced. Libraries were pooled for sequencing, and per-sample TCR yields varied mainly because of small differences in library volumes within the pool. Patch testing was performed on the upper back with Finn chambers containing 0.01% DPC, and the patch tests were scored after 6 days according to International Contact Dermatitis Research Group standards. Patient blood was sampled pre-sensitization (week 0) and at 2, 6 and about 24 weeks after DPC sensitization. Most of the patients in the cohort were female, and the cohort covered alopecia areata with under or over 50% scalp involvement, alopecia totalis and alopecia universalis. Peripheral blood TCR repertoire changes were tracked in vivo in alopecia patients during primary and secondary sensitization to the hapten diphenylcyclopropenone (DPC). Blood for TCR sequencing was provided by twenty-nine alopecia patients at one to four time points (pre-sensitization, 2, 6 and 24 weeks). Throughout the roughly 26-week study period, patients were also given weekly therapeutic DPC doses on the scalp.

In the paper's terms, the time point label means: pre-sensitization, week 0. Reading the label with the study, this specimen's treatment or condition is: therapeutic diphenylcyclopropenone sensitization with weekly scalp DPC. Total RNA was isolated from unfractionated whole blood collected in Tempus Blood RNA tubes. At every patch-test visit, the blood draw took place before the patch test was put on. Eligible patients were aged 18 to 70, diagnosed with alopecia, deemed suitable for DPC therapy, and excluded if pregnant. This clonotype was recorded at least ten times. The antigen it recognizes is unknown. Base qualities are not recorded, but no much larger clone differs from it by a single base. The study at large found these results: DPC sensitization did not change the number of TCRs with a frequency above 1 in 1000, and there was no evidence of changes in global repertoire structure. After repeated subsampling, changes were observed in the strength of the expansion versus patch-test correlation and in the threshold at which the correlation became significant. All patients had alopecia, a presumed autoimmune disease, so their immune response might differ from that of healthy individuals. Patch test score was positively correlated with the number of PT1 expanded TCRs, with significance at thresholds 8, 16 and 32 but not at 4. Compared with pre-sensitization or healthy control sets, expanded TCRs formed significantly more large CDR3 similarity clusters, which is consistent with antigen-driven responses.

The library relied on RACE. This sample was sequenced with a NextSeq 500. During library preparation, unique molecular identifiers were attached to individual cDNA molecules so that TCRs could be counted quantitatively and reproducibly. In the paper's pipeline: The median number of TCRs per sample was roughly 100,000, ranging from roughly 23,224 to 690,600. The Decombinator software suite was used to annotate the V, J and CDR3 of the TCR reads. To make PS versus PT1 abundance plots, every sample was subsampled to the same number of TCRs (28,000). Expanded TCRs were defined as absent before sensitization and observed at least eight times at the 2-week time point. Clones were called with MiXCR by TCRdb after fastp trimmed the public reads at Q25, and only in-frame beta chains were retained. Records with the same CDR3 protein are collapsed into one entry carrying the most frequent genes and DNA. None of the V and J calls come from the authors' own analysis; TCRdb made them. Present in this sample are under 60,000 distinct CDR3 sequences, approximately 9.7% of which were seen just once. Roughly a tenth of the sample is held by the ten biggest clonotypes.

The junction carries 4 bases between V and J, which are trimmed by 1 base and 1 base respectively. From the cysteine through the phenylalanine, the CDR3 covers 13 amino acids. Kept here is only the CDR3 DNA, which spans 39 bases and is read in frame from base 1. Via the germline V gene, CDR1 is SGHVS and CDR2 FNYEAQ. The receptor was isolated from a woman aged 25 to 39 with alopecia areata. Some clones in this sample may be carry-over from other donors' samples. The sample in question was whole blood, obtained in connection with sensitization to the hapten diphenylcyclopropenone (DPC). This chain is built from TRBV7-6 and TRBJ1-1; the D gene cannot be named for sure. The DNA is TGTGCCAGCAGCTTAGACCCGAACACTGAAGCTTTCTTT. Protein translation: CASSLDPNTEAFF.